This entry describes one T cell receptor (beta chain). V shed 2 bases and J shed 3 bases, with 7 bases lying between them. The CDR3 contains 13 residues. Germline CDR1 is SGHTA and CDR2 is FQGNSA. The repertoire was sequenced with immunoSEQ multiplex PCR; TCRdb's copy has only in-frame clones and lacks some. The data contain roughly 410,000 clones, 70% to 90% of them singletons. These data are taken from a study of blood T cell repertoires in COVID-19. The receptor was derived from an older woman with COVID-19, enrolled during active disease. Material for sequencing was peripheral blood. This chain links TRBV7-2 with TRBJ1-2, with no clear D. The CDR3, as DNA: TGTGCCAGCAGCTTACGGGGAGACTATGGCTACACCTTC. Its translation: CASSLRGDYGYTF.